This T cell receptor (beta chain) was retrieved from a study of CD8+ T cells in alopecia areata. As to treatment: oral pan-JAK inhibitor, 5-10 mg twice daily. Lesional scalp punch biopsies and peripheral blood were collected from alopecia areata patients. Germline CDR1 is PRHDT and CDR2 is FYEKMQ (reference sequence). The CDR3 sequence is 14 residues long. V lost 5 bases and J 7 bases, leaving 12 bases between the germline ends. RNA extraction was followed by reverse transcription into cDNA, which acted as the sequencing template. This table comes from immunoSEQ multiplex PCR, and its TCRdb copy is limited to in-frame clones, with some not included. This sample has 95,000 to 100,000 clones, with almost 60% found just once.

The material sequenced was CD8+ T cells sorted from blood, taken at approximately week 61, from a patient treated with tofacitinib. This TCR came from a human donor with alopecia areata. This chain links TRBV13 with TRBJ1-6; a weak D match, TRBD1 (5 bases). The CDR3 coding sequence is TGTGCCAGCAGCGAGGCAGGGAGAAATTCACCCCTCCACTTT. Encoded protein: CASSEAGRNSPLHF.